Presented here are 29 T cell receptor beta chains from one specimen sequenced in a study of regulatory T cells in long-lasting Graves disease. Sample time point: newly diagnosed GD, antithyroid drugs for less than 3 months. Generation of the TCR library employed RNA extracted from PBMCs. Building the TCR beta libraries relied on iRepertoire HTBI primers, and CDR3 regions underwent Arm-PCR. A single record per CDR3 protein comes from TCRdb applying MiXCR to the multiplex PCR reads. This table holds roughly 320,000 distinct CDR3 sequences, over 15% found once. The same data also contributed to another study, on T cells in Graves' hyperthyroidism and ophthalmopathy.

Here the sequenced sample was peripheral blood mononuclear cells (PBMCs), taken at new diagnosis, from a patient treated with antithyroid drugs. The receptors were gathered from a man aged 35 to 55 with Graves disease.

This clonotype was observed at least ten times. The V and J genes are TRBV18 and TRBJ1-2, with D unclear. The CDR3 spans 14 residues. Germline-derived CDR1 and CDR2 are KGHSH and LQKENI. Trimming took 1 base from V and 2 from J, leaving 8 bases between them. CDR3 nucleotide sequence: TGTGCCAGCTCACCACTCACGGGGAACTATGGCTACACCTTC. Protein product: CASSPLTGNYGYTF. The full variable domain, in which reference TRBV18 and TRBJ1-2 provide the parts outside the CDR3, is NAGVMQNPRHLVRRRGQEARLRCSPMKGHSHVYWYRQLPEEGLKFMVYLQKENIIDESGMPKERFSAEFPKEGPSILRIQQVVRGDSAAYFCASSPLTGNYGYTFGSGTRLTVV.

This clonotype was detected only a few times. V is TRBV4-3 and J is TRBJ2-3; no definite D call. Trimming took 5 bases from V and 2 from J, leaving 11 bases between them. The CDR3 covers 14 residues. CDR1 LGHNA and CDR2 YSLEER come from the germline V gene. CDR3 sequence: CASSLEQTTDTQYF. The DNA for the CDR3 is TGCGCCAGCAGCTTGGAACAGACCACAGATACGCAGTATTTT.

A remark on this clonotype: One junction end disagrees with the germline gene, perhaps due to a read error. J is TRBJ1-6 and V is TRBV12-3 or TRBV12-4; 9 bases map to TRBD1. This CDR3 region has 12 residues. The CDR3 loop reads CASSLYGTGLGF. The CDR3, as DNA: TGTGCCAGCAGTTTGTATGGGACAGGGCTCGGCTTT.

The V and J genes are TRBV19 and TRBJ2-5, with TRBD2 matching over 12 bases. This CDR3 is 16 amino acids long. The germline V gene encodes CDR1 LNHDA and CDR2 SQIVND (reference sequence). The V gene end was trimmed by 5 bases and the J gene end by 5 bases; junction bases not matched to a gene: 9. As DNA, the CDR3 is TGTGCCAGTAGTCCCCTTCTAGCGGGGGGGGCGGAGACCCAGTACTTC. Translating gives CASSPLLAGGAETQYF. Full variable domain (outside the CDR3, taken from reference TRBV19 and TRBJ2-5): DGGITQSPKYLFRKEGQNVTLSCEQNLNHDAMYWYRQDPGQGLRLIYYSQIVNDFQKGDIAEGYSVSREKKESFPLTVTSAQKNPTAFYLCASSPLLAGGAETQYFGPGTRLLVL.

The chain is built from TRBV27 and TRBJ1-4; 7 bases are shared with TRBD1. V lost 5 bases to trimming and J lost 3 bases; unmatched junction nucleotides: 6. From germline, CDR1 is MNHEY and CDR2 SMNVEV (reference sequence). This CDR3 region has 15 residues. Here the CDR3 reads CASSLRGRANEKLFF. CDR3 sequence (DNA): TGTGCCAGCAGTCTTAGGGGGCGCGCTAATGAAAAACTGTTTTTT.

This clonotype came up many times. The CDR3 reads CSARTENSYEQYF. In DNA form, the CDR3 reads TGCAGTGCTAGAACGGAGAATTCCTACGAGCAGTACTTC. The chain couples TRBV20-1 to TRBJ2-7; no clear D gene. The ends were cut back, 2 bases at V and 1 base at J, with 9 bases in the middle. This CDR3 has 13 amino acids. From germline, CDR1 is DFQATT and CDR2 SNEGSKA (reference sequence).

This clonotype has ten or more counts. This chain connects TRBV30 to TRBJ1-2; TRBD1 matches 7 bases. V trimming: 0 bases; J trimming: 5 bases; junction bases outside the gene matches: 3. The CDR3 spans 13 residues. Germline CDR1 reads GTSNPN; CDR2 reads SVGIG (reference sequence). The CDR3 sequence is CAWSVKGAYGYTF. As DNA, the CDR3 is TGTGCCTGGAGTGTAAAGGGGGCGTATGGCTACACCTTC.

DNA for the CDR3: TGTGCCAGCAGCTTAGCTCTCTGGAACACTGAAGCTTTCTTT. Translated, it gives CASSLALWNTEAFF. J is TRBJ1-1 and V is TRBV11-3; D remains unclear. This CDR3 region has 14 residues. V was trimmed by 1 base and J by 1 base, leaving 7 bases between them. Germline CDR1 is SGHNT and CDR2 is YENEEA.

V and J are TRBV28 and TRBJ1-1, with 9 nucleotides matching TRBD1. This CDR3 has 15 residues. V shed 6 bases and J 4 bases; nucleotides not matched to a gene: 9. Germline V gives CDR1 MDHEN, CDR2 SYDVKM. CDR3 sequence reads: CASSLRQGDGTEAFF. The CDR3 DNA follows: TGTGCCAGCAGCCTAAGACAGGGGGATGGCACTGAAGCTTTCTTT.

This clonotype has only a few counts. This chain joins TRBV28 and TRBJ1-5, with D unclear. The V gene's germline CDR1 is MDHEN and CDR2 SYDVKM. Between the trimmed V and J ends, which lost 8 bases and 2 bases, there was a span of 13 bases. The CDR3 is made up of 14 amino acids. This chain's CDR3 is CASAGPGGNQPQHF. In DNA, the CDR3 is TGTGCCAGCGCGGGCCCCGGGGGCAATCAGCCCCAGCATTTT.

The genes are TRBV7-9 and TRBJ1-2; D remains ambiguous. V lost 4 bases, J lost 6 bases, and 15 bases lay in between. The CDR3 runs 14 residues. In germline, CDR1 is SEHNR, CDR2 FQNEAQ (reference sequence). The chain's CDR3 is CASSSAVGSDGYTF. CDR3 bases: TGTGCCAGCAGCTCAGCGGTAGGGAGCGATGGCTACACCTTC.

At least ten counts were recorded for this clonotype. The chain couples TRBV5-1 to TRBJ2-3; the match to TRBD1 covers 9 bases. Germline CDR1 reads SGHRS; CDR2 reads YFSETQ. V lost 4 bases to trimming and J lost 4 bases; unmatched junction nucleotides: 4. This CDR3 is built from 14 residues. The CDR3 DNA is TGCGCCAGCAGCGAACAGGGGGCGGCAGATACGCAGTATTTT. Translated: CASSEQGAADTQYF.

A remark on this clonotype: With a much larger clone just one base away, this may be a read error. V gene TRBV7-3 combines with J gene TRBJ2-5; TRBD2 matches at 7 bases. The DNA end lines up better with TRBJ2-1; the J call may be wrong. Per the germline V gene, CDR1 is SGHTA and CDR2 is FQGTGA. CDR3 length: 17 amino acids. In DNA form, the CDR3 reads TGTGCCAGCAGCTTAATCCCGTTGATCGGGGAGGGTGGCGAGCAGTTCTTC. This encodes CASSLIPLIGEGGEQFF.

The gene calls are TRBV2 and TRBJ1-1; D uncertain. Per the germline V gene, CDR1 is SNHLY and CDR2 is FYNNEI. V lost 6 bases and J 1 base, leaving 12 bases between the germline ends. The CDR3 loop spans 14 amino acids. CDR3: CASRIRLTNTEAFF. As DNA, the CDR3 is TGTGCCAGCAGAATTCGTTTGACGAACACTGAAGCTTTCTTT.

This clonotype was seen ten or more times. The V call is TRBV5-1, the J call TRBJ2-7, with a possible D match to TRBD1 (6 bases). V was clipped by 0 bases and J by 4 bases, with 11 bases between them. Germline CDR1 SGHRS, CDR2 YFSETQ. CDR3 length: 14 amino acids. Here the CDR3 reads CASSLEGDVYEQYF. The CDR3 DNA reads as TGCGCCAGCAGCTTGGAGGGGGACGTGTACGAGCAGTACTTC.

Note on this clonotype: Relative to the germline gene, one junction end is altered; a read error may explain this. V usage is TRBV28 and J usage is TRBJ2-7, with 7 bases fitting TRBD1. The CDR3 contains 15 residues. Germline V gene data show CDR1 as MDHEN and CDR2 as SYDVKM. The CDR3 loop is CACSRTGEASYEQYF. The CDR3 DNA reads TGTGCCTGCAGTCGGACAGGTGAGGCGTCCTACGAGCAGTACTTC.

In its sample, this clonotype was seen a few times. The chain combines TRBV15 with TRBJ2-2; no clear D gene. The CDR3 is made up of 15 amino acids. The V end was cut by 3 bases, the J end by 1 base, with 9 bases between. CDR1 is LNHNV, CDR2 YYDKDF, per germline (reference sequence). The CDR3 sequence is CATSSRYLNTGELFF. In nucleotides, the CDR3 is TGTGCCACCAGCAGTCGCTATCTGAACACCGGGGAGCTGTTTTTT.

This clonotype came up many times. The CDR3 bases are TGTGCCATCAGCCAGACAGGGGGTGACGAGCAGTACTTC. This sequence encodes CAISQTGGDEQYF. The V and J genes are TRBV10-3 and TRBJ2-7; the match to TRBD1 covers 9 bases. The CDR3 length is 13 residues. Germline V gene data show CDR1 as ENHRY and CDR2 as SYGVKD. The junction had 5 bases not matched to a gene; V was cut back by 6 bases and J by 5 bases.

This clonotype showed up many times. The chain uses TRBV5-1 and TRBJ2-3; no clear D gene. Germline-derived CDR1 and CDR2 are SGHRS and YFSETQ. Trimming took 6 bases from V and 2 from J, leaving 16 bases between them. The CDR3 is made up of 15 amino acids. The CDR3 DNA reads as TGCGCCAGCACCTGGGCGGCGCCCCTCACAGATACGCAGTATTTT. Encoded protein: CASTWAAPLTDTQYF.

The chain links TRBV30 to TRBJ1-3; D not certain. Germline CDR1 GTSNPN, CDR2 SVGIG (reference sequence). This CDR3 has 15 amino acids. Trimming left V 4 bases short and J 2 bases short, with 15 bases between. The CDR3 region is CAWTPYGRAGNTIYF. Written as DNA, the CDR3 is TGTGCCTGGACCCCTTACGGAAGGGCTGGAAACACCATATATTTT.

In DNA, the CDR3 is TGCAGCGTTGAAGCACCGGGACTCGGAGGCTACACCTTC. Translated, it gives CSVEAPGLGGYTF. The chain is built from TRBV29-1 and TRBJ1-2, with D possibly matching TRBD1 (5 bases). Trimming pared 1 base from V and 8 bases from J, leaving 14 bases between. The CDR3 contains 13 residues. Germline CDR1 and CDR2: SQVTM and ANQGSEA.

This clonotype has just a few counts. This chain links TRBV4-1 with TRBJ1-3, with D hard to call. This CDR3 comprises 16 residues. Germline V gene sequence: CDR1 MGHRA, CDR2 YSYEKL. V lost 0 bases and J lost 1, with 10 bases in between. The CDR3 loop reads CASSQDPEGSGNTIYF. CDR3 DNA sequence: TGCGCCAGCAGCCAAGATCCCGAGGGATCTGGAAACACCATATATTTT.

This clonotype has a count of ten or more. The V call is TRBV4-1, the J call TRBJ2-7, with 8 bases fitting TRBD1. Germline V gene sequence: CDR1 MGHRA, CDR2 YSYEKL. The trim removed 1 base at V and 3 bases at J, leaving 5 bases unmatched. There are 15 residues in the CDR3. The CDR3 reads CASSQGQGLIYEQYF. CDR3 nucleotide sequence: TGCGCCAGCAGCCAAGGACAGGGGCTAATCTACGAGCAGTACTTC.

This clonotype showed up just once. The rearrangement joins TRBV28 to TRBJ2-7; D is unresolved. Germline V gene sequence: CDR1 MDHEN, CDR2 SYDVKM. The CDR3 runs 13 residues. Trimming pared 3 bases from V and 4 bases from J, leaving 10 bases between. The CDR3 coding sequence is TGTGCCAGCAGTTTCACAGAGTATTACGAGCAGTACTTC. This sequence encodes CASSFTEYYEQYF. Full variable domain (outside the CDR3, taken from reference TRBV28 and TRBJ2-7): DVKVTQSSRYLVKRTGEKVFLECVQDMDHENMFWYRQDPGLGLRLIYFSYDVKMKEKGDIPEGYSVSREKKERFSLILESASTNQTSMYLCASSFTEYYEQYFGPGTRLTVT.

With regard to this clonotype: A read error may be the cause here, since a much bigger clone is one base away. The rearrangement joins TRBV30 to TRBJ2-7; 7 bases are a match to TRBD1. This CDR3 has 13 amino acids. Germline assignment: CDR1 GTSNPN and CDR2 SVGIG (reference sequence). As DNA, the CDR3 is TGTGCCTGGAGACAGGGGTCCTCCTACGTGCAGTACTTC. Its translation is CAWRQGSSYVQYF.

This clonotype was seen at least ten times. The rearrangement joins TRBV12-3 or TRBV12-4 to TRBJ2-3; the D is unclear. Trimming took 5 bases from V and 6 from J, leaving 15 bases between them. The CDR3 loop spans 14 amino acids. In DNA form, the CDR3 reads TGTGCCAGCAGTCCACTGGGCGTGGGGGATACGCAGTATTTT. The encoded protein is CASSPLGVGDTQYF.

This clonotype was detected many times. This chain joins TRBV28 and TRBJ2-7; no clear D. Germline loops: CDR1 MDHEN, CDR2 SYDVKM. This CDR3 has 12 amino acids. Trimming removed 4 bases from V and 2 bases from J, with 6 bases in between. CDR3 nucleotide sequence: TGTGCCAGCAGTTCTTATACCTACGAGCAGTACTTC. Protein product: CASSSYTYEQYF.

This clonotype was seen at least ten times. The chain employs TRBV11-2 and TRBJ2-3, with TRBD2 matching 7 bases. The J segment lost 6 bases and the V segment lost 2 bases, leaving 17 bases of the junction unmatched. Germline values: CDR1 SGHAT, CDR2 FQNNGV. The CDR3 runs to 18 residues. Here the CDR3 DNA reads TGTGCCAGCAGCTTATGGGGCCTCGCGGGGGTTATGGCCGATACGCAGTATTTT. Translation gives CASSLWGLAGVMADTQYF.

The rearrangement links TRBV27 to TRBJ2-2; D ambiguous. The CDR3 runs 13 residues. V lost 5 bases to trimming and J lost 1 base, with 5 bases between them. In germline, CDR1 is MNHEY, CDR2 SMNVEV (reference sequence). Here the CDR3 reads CASSVQNTGELFF. In nucleotides, the CDR3 is TGTGCCAGCAGTGTTCAGAACACCGGGGAGCTGTTTTTT.